This T cell receptor beta chain was sequenced in a study of T cells expressing NK-cell markers. The wider study: Seven donors tested HCMV-seropositive and one tested seronegative among the eight sequenced.

CDR3 length equals 14 residues. CDR1 is SQVTM and CDR2 is ANQGSEA in the germline V gene. TCRdb reanalyzed the 5' RACE reads, giving one entry per CDR3 protein sequence and no DNA. The repertoire table contains tens of thousands of distinct CDR3 sequences. To note about this clonotype: Its cognate antigen is unknown.

General observations from the study: About 1.0-8% of CD8+ T cells in roughly six donors belonged to dominant NKG2C+ clonotypes.

The TCR sequence derives from a woman aged 18 to 75 in good health. Sequenced material: blood T cells: a sorted CD56 or NKG2C T cell subset, CD4+ or CD8+ T cells, or bulk PBMC T cells (not recorded which). The rearrangement joins TRBV29-1 to TRBJ2-1; TCRdb picks TRBD2, but there is no DNA to check that call. CDR3 in amino acids: CSVEDESIYNEQFF.